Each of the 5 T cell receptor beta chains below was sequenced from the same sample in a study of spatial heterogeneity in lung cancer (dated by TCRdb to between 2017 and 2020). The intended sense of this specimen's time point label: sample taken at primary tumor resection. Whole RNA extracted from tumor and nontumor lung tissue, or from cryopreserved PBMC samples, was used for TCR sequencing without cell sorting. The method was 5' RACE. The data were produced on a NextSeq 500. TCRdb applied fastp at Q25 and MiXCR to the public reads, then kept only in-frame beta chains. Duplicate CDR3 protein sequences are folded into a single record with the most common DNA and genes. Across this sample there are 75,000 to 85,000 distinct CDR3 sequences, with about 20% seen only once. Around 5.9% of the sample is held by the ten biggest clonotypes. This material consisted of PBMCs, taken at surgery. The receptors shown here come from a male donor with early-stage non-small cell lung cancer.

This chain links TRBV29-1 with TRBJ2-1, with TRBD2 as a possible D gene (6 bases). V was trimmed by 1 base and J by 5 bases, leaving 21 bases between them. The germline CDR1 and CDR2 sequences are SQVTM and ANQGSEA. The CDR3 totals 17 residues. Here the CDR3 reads CSVEGGWGEKSHNEQFF. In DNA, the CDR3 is TGCAGCGTTGAAGGGGGATGGGGGGAGAAGTCCCACAATGAGCAGTTCTTC.

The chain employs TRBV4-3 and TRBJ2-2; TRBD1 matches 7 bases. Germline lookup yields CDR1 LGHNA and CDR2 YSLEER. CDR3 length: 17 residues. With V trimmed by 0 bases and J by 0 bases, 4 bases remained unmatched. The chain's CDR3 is CASSQEWQGANTGELFF. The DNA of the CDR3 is TGCGCCAGCAGCCAAGAATGGCAGGGGGCGAACACCGGGGAGCTGTTTTTT.

In nucleotides, the CDR3 is TGTGCCAGCAGTGCCTGGGACAGGTCCTACGAGCAGTACTTC. Translated: CASSAWDRSYEQYF. The rearrangement uses TRBV25-1 and TRBJ2-7; 8 nucleotides agree with TRBD1. After removal of 4 bases from V and 1 base from J, the junction contained 3 bases not matched to a gene. Germline CDR1 and CDR2: MGHDK and SYGVNS. CDR3 length: 14 amino acids.

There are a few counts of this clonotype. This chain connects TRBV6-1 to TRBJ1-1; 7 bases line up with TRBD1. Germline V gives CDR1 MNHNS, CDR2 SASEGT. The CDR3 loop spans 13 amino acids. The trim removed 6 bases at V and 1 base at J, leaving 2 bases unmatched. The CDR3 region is CASRTGTNTEAFF. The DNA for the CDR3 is TGTGCCAGCAGGACAGGGACGAACACTGAAGCTTTCTTT.

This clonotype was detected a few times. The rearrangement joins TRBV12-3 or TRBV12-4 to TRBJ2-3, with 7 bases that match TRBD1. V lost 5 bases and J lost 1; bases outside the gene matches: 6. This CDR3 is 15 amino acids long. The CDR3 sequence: CASSPDRDRTDTQYF. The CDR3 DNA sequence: TGTGCCAGCAGTCCCGACAGGGACCGCACAGATACGCAGTATTTT.